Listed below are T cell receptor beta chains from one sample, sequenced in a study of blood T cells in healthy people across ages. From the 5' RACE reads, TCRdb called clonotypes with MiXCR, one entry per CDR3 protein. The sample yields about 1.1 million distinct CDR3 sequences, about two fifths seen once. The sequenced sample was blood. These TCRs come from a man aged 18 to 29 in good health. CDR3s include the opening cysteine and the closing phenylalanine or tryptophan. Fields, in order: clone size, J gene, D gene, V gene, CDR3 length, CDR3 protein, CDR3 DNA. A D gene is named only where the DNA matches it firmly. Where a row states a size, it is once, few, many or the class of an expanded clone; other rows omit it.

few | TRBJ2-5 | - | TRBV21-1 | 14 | CASSKVRREETQYF | TGTGCCAGCAGCAAGGTGCGGAGGGAAGAGACCCAGTACTTC
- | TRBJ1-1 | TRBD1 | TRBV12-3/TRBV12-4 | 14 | CASSFVAGGGKAFF | TGTGCCAGCAGTTTTGTGGCAGGGGGGGGGAAAGCTTTCTTT
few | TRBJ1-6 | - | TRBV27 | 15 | CASAAGMSYNSPLHF | TGTGCCAGCGCCGCGGGAATGTCCTATAATTCACCCCTCCACTTT
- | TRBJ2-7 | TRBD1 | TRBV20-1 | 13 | CSAKTGDPYEQYF | TGCAGTGCGAAAACAGGGGACCCCTACGAGCAGTACTTC
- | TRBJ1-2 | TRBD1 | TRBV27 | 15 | CASSPRTGSKDGYTF | TGTGCCAGCAGTCCACGGACAGGGTCGAAAGATGGCTACACCTTC
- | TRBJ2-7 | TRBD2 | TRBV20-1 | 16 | CSARDHGSGTGDEQYF | TGCAGTGCTAGAGATCATGGTAGCGGGACGGGTGACGAGCAGTACTTC
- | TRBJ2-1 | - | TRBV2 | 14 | CASSDPVGQETQFF | TGTGCCAGCAGTGATCCTGTGGGCCAAGAGACCCAGTTCTTC
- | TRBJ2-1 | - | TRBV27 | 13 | CASQRARGFEQFF | TGTGCCAGTCAGAGGGCGCGGGGCTTTGAGCAGTTCTTC
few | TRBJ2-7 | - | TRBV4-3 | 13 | CASSQEAGYEQYF | TGCGCCAGCAGCCAAGAGGCGGGCTACGAGCAGTACTTC
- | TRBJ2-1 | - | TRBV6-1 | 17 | CASSEAGGRADYNEQFF | TGTGCCAGCAGTGAAGCTGGGGGACGAGCGGATTACAATGAGCAGTTCTTC
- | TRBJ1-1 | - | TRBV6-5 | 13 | CASSDLQGREAFF | TGTGCCAGCAGTGACTTACAGGGACGTGAAGCTTTCTTT
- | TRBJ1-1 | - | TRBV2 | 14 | CASRAGPMNTEAFF | TGTGCCAGCAGGGCGGGACCGATGAACACTGAAGCTTTCTTT
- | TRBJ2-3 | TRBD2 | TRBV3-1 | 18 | CASSQAPGLAENTDTQYF | TGTGCCAGCAGCCAAGCCCCGGGACTAGCGGAAAACACAGATACGCAGTATTTT
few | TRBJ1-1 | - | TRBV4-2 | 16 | CASSKEVQTPNTEAFF | TGTGCCAGCAGCAAGGAGGTACAGACTCCGAACACTGAAGCTTTCTTT